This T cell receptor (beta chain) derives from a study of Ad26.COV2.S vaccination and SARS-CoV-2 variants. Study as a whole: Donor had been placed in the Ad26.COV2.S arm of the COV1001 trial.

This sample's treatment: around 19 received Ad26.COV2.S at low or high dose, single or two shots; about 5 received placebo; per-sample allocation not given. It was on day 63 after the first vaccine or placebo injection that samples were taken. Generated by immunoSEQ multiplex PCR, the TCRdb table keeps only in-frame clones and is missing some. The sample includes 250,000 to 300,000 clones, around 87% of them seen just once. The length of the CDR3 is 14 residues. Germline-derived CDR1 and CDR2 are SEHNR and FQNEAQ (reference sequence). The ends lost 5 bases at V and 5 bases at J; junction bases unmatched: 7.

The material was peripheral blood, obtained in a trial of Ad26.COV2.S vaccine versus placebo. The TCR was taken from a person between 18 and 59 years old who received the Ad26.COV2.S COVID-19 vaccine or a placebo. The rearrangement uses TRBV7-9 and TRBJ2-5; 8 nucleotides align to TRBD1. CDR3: CASSPSRGRETQYF. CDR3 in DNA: TGTGCCAGCAGCCCAAGCAGGGGGCGGGAGACCCAGTACTTC.